This TCR beta chain stems from a study of molecular identifiers for immune sequencing clone quantification. Whole-study context: In replicates, the authors split RNA from approximately 22,000 or 94,000 naive CD8 cells five ways and sequenced four.

TCRdb recomputed calls from the PCR reads with MiXCR, one row per CDR3 protein. The sample yields nearly 650,000 distinct CDR3 sequences, approximately 24% seen once. This clonotype was recorded at least ten times. Libraries used 20,000 to 1,000,000 sorted naive CD8 T cells and 10%, 30% or 50% RNA input. Isolation of naive CD8 T cells was achieved by sorting on a CD8+CD4-CCR7+CD45RA+ phenotype. This CDR3 spans 14 amino acids. Germline-derived CDR1 and CDR2 are LNHDA and SQIVND (reference sequence). V lost 3 bases and J 1 base, leaving 9 bases between the germline ends. Source material: naive CD8+ T cells from blood, with Jurkat cell RNA spiked in. Subset noted: FACS-sorted CD8+CD4-CCR7+CD45RA+ naive T cells. The chain is built from TRBV19 and TRBJ1-1; D gene ambiguous. The TCR originated in a human donor in good health. Some libraries in this study had Jurkat cell RNA spiked in. The DNA of the CDR3 is TGTGCCAGTAGTATCAGTCTTCGGAACACTGAAGCTTTCTTT. This encodes CASSISLRNTEAFF.